The clone carrying this T cell receptor beta chain ranks as medium-sized. Between about 17 and 34 mg of unsorted bulk tissue served as the source from which RNA and DNA were co-extracted. These data originate in a study of tumor-infiltrating lymphocytes in primary liver carcinoma. About the research overall: Ranging in age from 30 to 69 years, the patients were men and women.

The investigators made TCR beta cDNA from 400 to 500 ng total RNA, using a constant-region primer. Libraries covering TCR beta were generated through three nested multiplex PCR rounds (using a slightly modified ARM-PCR). For 10 cycles apiece, the opening two PCR rounds ran with TRBV1-TRBV30 forward primers and a C-beta reverse primer. TCRdb called the multiplex PCR reads again in MiXCR, with one record for every CDR3 protein. The table records 95,000 to 100,000 distinct CDR3 sequences, around 66% of them present only once. Germline trimming cut 2 bases from V and 9 bases from J; bases unmatched to any gene: 4. This CDR3 is 15 amino acids long. In germline, CDR1 is SGHNT, CDR2 YENEEA.

The rearrangement uses TRBV11-3 and TRBJ2-1; 13 bases map to TRBD2. The sample consisted of liver tumor tissue from sampling region 2. Subset noted: tumor region T2, inferior pole. This sequence originates from a woman aged 60 to 75 with primary liver carcinoma and hepatitis B virus infection. This CDR3 is CASSLRTSGSLEQFF. The CDR3 region has the DNA TGTGCCAGCAGCTTAAGGACTAGCGGGAGTCTTGAGCAGTTCTTC.